This is a list of T cell receptor beta chains from one sample in a study of cytotoxic CD8 clonotypes in ibrutinib-treated CLL. TCRdb's table, derived via immunoSEQ multiplex PCR, lists solely in-frame clones and lacks some. The sample includes some 63,000 clones, roughly nine tenths of them seen just once. This sample comprised PBMCs, obtained after 12 months of ibrutinib treatment. These receptors were taken from a human donor with chronic lymphocytic leukemia. Each CDR3 is given with its conserved first and last residue. D genes are given only for firm matches. Clone size is not always given. Where it is, it says once, few, many or a class for expanded clones.

-	-	TRBV29-1	TRBJ2-1	CSVAQLYNEQFF	TGCAGCGTAGCGCAATTATACAATGAGCAGTTCTTC
few	-	TRBV5-1	TRBJ1-2	CASSLRAGTTRKDGYTF	TGCGCCAGCAGCTTGCGGGCAGGGACCACCCGAAAGGATGGCTACACCTTC
-	-	TRBV11-2	TRBJ2-7	CASRLPDSTLQYF	TGTGCCAGCAGGCTCCCCGACAGTACGTTGCAGTACTTC
-	-	TRBV6-5	TRBJ1-4	CASSYRPPVVNEKLFF	TGTGCCAGCAGTTACCGACCCCCTGTCGTTAATGAAAAACTGTTTTTT
-	-	TRBV2	TRBJ2-1	CASSVPGVYNEQFF	TGTGCCAGCAGTGTTCCGGGAGTTTATAATGAGCAGTTCTTC
-	TRBD2	TRBV30	TRBJ2-3	CAWRAPSGVTDTQYF	TGTGCCTGGAGGGCCCCTAGCGGAGTGACAGATACGCAGTATTTT
-	TRBD1	TRBV19	TRBJ1-2	CASRNTDRANYGYTF	TGTGCCAGTAGGAATACTGACAGGGCGAACTATGGCTACACCTTC
-	-	TRBV29-1	TRBJ1-1	CSVVGQYEAFF	TGCAGCGTTGTTGGGCAGTATGAAGCTTTCTTT
-	-	TRBV15	TRBJ1-3	CATGSRVGNTIYF	TGTGCCACCGGCAGTCGGGTAGGAAACACCATATATTTT
-	-	TRBV12-5	TRBJ2-2	CASGLVGDTGELFF	TGTGCTAGTGGTTTGGTAGGGGACACCGGGGAGCTGTTTTTT
-	TRBD2	TRBV19	TRBJ2-2	CASTNGRERTGELFF	TGTGCCAGTACCAACGGGCGGGAGAGGACCGGGGAGCTGTTTTTT
-	-	TRBV28	TRBJ1-2	CASSFGGGRGYGYTF	TGTGCCAGCAGTTTTGGGGGGGGCCGAGGCTATGGCTACACCTTC
-	-	TRBV4-2	TRBJ1-4	CASSQGEGPGVEKLFF	TGTGCCAGCAGCCAAGGAGAGGGACCGGGAGTTGAAAAACTGTTTTTT
-	-	TRBV25-1	TRBJ2-7	CASSGGDGVYEQYF	TGTGCCAGCAGTGGAGGGGACGGAGTCTACGAGCAGTACTTC
once	-	TRBV27	TRBJ2-5	CASSPRLGGAWSRETQYF	TGTGCCAGCAGTCCCCGCCTTGGGGGGGCCTGGTCTAGGGAGACCCAGTACTTC
-	-	TRBV7-9	TRBJ2-7	CASSLAGVVGSYEQYF	TGTGCCAGCAGCTTAGCGGGCGTAGTTGGATCCTACGAGCAGTACTTC
-	-	TRBV5-1	TRBJ1-5	CASSLAGGASQPQHF	TGCGCCAGCAGCTTGGCCGGGGGGGCTAGTCAGCCCCAGCATTTT
-	-	TRBV18	TRBJ1-2	CASSPTVARNTNYGYTF	TGTGCCAGCTCACCGACCGTCGCCAGGAACACTAACTATGGCTACACCTTC
few	TRBD1	TRBV28	TRBJ1-5	CASSPTGKGSNQPQHF	TGTGCCAGCAGTCCGACAGGGAAAGGGAGCAATCAGCCCCAGCATTTT
once	TRBD2	TRBV27	TRBJ2-1	CASSSLAGAGNEQFF	TGTGCCAGCAGTTCACTAGCGGGAGCCGGAAATGAGCAGTTCTTC
-	TRBD1	TRBV18	TRBJ2-3	CASSPTGTGTDTQYF	TGTGCCAGCTCACCTACCGGGACAGGCACAGATACGCAGTATTTT
-	-	TRBV19	TRBJ1-2	CASSTGTLANYGYTF	TGTGCCAGTAGTACCGGGACCTTAGCTAACTATGGCTACACCTTC
-	-	TRBV7-6	TRBJ1-3	CASSRGGLRGKPGGNTIYF	TGTGCCAGCAGCAGGGGGGGGTTACGAGGAAAACCAGGAGGAAACACCATATATTTT
-	-	TRBV5-1	TRBJ2-7	CASARGSYEQYF	TGCGCCAGCGCCAGGGGCTCCTACGAGCAGTACTTC